This T cell receptor beta chain derives from a study of T cell repertoires in cytomegalovirus infection (dated by TCRdb to the late 2010s). Background on the whole study: Donor HLA type was relevant to the analysis, because carriage of CMV infection together with the matching HLA type was indicated by public TCR beta signatures. What the research found in general, with its limitations: In both this cohort and an independent cohort of a few hundred donors, the cumulative frequency of public TCR beta family members distinguished carriers of CMV infection plus the relevant HLA type. In the ex vivo response, HLA-C-restricted CMV-specific TCR beta clonotypes were dominant, and in two of eight donors the single most frequent clonotype came from this HLA-C-restricted group.

The CDR3 has 15 amino acids, counting the end cysteine and phenylalanine. Only the CDR3 DNA is retained, 45 bases long and in frame from the first base. V is trimmed back by 2 bases and J by 5 bases, and the junction contains 3 bases that no gene match accounts for. CDR1 and CDR2 are read off the germline V gene as SGHTA and FQGNSA. Data came from an Illumina HiSeq 1500. The public reads were run again by TCRdb, first through fastp at Q25 and then through MiXCR, and only productive beta chains were kept. Every distinct CDR3 protein forms one entry, paired with its most common genes and DNA. Within this sample are about 210,000 distinct CDR3 sequences, with 6% to 8% of them counted one time only. 5.5% to 6.5% of the sample rests with the top ten. This clonotype was seen many times. Its specific antigen is unknown. Base qualities are not at hand, and no much larger clone is one base apart.

The chain is assembled from TRBV7-2 and TRBJ1-5; 10 junctional bases match TRBD1. The sequence derives from a human donor in good health (CMV status not recorded). Some clones in this sample may be carry-over from other donors' samples. Sequenced material: PBMCs. This receptor carries the CDR3 CASSLQTGGDQPQHF. DNA sequence: TGTGCCAGCAGCTTACAGACAGGGGGCGATCAGCCCCAGCATTTT.